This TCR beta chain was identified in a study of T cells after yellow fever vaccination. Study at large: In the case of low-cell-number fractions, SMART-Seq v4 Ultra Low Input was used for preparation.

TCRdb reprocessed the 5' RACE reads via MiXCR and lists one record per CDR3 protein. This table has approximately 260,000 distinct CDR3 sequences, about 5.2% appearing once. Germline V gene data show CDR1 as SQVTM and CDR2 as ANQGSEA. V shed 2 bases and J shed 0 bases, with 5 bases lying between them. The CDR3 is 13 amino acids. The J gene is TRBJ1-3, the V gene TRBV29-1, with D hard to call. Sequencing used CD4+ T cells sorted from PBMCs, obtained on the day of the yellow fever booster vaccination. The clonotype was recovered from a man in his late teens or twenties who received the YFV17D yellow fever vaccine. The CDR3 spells CSVETVSGNTIYF. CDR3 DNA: TGCAGCGTTGAAACGGTCTCTGGAAACACCATATATTTT. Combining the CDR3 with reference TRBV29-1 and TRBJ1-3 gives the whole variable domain SAVISQKPSRDICQRGTSLTIQCQVDSQVTMMFWYRQQPGQSLTLIATANQGSEATYESGFVIDKFPISRPNLTFSTLTVSNMSPEDSSIYLCSVETVSGNTIYFGEGSWLTVV.